The present entry profiles one T cell receptor beta chain with its context. The CDR3 runs to 17 residues. V was pared by 4 bases and J by 2 bases, with 11 bases of the junction left unmatched. Germline V CDR1 and CDR2: LGHDT, YNNKEL (reference sequence). This entry comes from a study of blood T cell repertoires in COVID-19. As for the study in general: Italy, Spain and the United States were the sources of the convalescent and acute COVID-19 samples. T cells, B-cell-depleted T cells, or PBMCs supplied cDNA or gDNA.

Authors' data handling: Amplifying reference gene primers gave estimates of nucleated cell counts. Profiling relied on immunoSEQ multiplex PCR, and the TCRdb table lists in-frame clones only, not all of them. V and J calls and clone size are as listed in that table; D and trimming were resolved from the DNA. The data contain roughly 65,000 clones, more than 70% of them singletons. The source is an elderly woman with active or convalescent COVID-19. V and J are TRBV3-1 (or the pseudogene TRBV3-2) and TRBJ1-1; 9 bases match TRBD1. The sample comprised peripheral blood. The CDR3 nucleotides read TGTGCCAGCAGCCTAGGACAGGGGAAGAGGGGAAACACTGAAGCTTTCTTT. Its translation: CASSLGQGKRGNTEAFF.